This is a list of T cell receptor beta chains from one sample in a study of blood T cell repertoires in COVID-19. The data were produced by immunoSEQ multiplex PCR, yet TCRdb's version contains in-frame clones alone and is incomplete. The repertoire holds 70,000 or so clones, with about 80% as singletons. Sequencing used peripheral blood. The receptor source for this set is a human donor in a cohort sampled during active COVID-19. The CDR3 runs from the conserved cysteine through the conserved F or W. Fields, in order: J gene, clone size, D gene, V gene, CDR3 protein, CDR3 DNA. A D gene is named only where the DNA matches it firmly. Not every row has a clone size; where given, it reads once, few, many or a size class.

>TRBJ1-1|.|.|TRBV20-1
CSATDGGYTEAFF
TGCAGTGCTACTGACGGGGGGTACACTGAAGCTTTCTTT
>TRBJ1-6|.|TRBD1|TRBV10-3
CAISEQGQGFPFLHF
TGTGCCATCAGTGAGCAGGGACAGGGCTTTCCCTTCCTCCACTTT
>TRBJ1-1|once|.|TRBV20-1
CSARASLEAFF
TGCAGTGCTAGAGCGTCCCTAGAAGCTTTCTTT
>TRBJ1-2|.|TRBD1|TRBV28
CASRPTGGNGYTF
TGTGCCAGCAGACCAACAGGGGGTAATGGCTACACCTTC
>TRBJ1-2|.|.|TRBV7-8
CASSPIDYGYTF
TGTGCCAGCAGCCCCATAGACTATGGCTACACCTTC
>TRBJ1-2|.|.|TRBV21-1
CASTPSGYTF
TGTGCCAGCACCCCTAGTGGCTACACCTTC
>TRBJ1-2|.|.|TRBV12-3/TRBV12-4
CASSFAGGDGYTF
TGTGCCAGCAGTTTTGCCGGCGGAGATGGCTACACCTTC
>TRBJ2-7|.|TRBD1|TRBV11-2
CASSPDRVEQYF
TGTGCCAGCAGCCCCGACAGGGTCGAGCAGTACTTC
>TRBJ2-3|.|.|TRBV27
CASTQSAATDTQYF
TGTGCCAGCACGCAAAGCGCCGCCACAGATACGCAGTATTTT
>TRBJ2-5|.|.|TRBV5-4
CASSLNGGVKETQYF
TGTGCCAGCAGCTTGAACGGCGGTGTGAAGGAGACCCAGTACTTC
>TRBJ1-3|.|TRBD1|TRBV7-9
CASSLDRGYTIYF
TGTGCCAGCAGCTTGGACAGGGGATACACCATATATTTT
>TRBJ1-2|.|.|TRBV6-5
CASRGLTRGYGYTF
TGTGCCAGCAGAGGACTCACTCGGGGCTATGGCTACACCTTC
>TRBJ2-7|.|TRBD1|TRBV7-8
CASSLGQGLGTYEQYF
TGTGCCAGCAGCCTGGGACAGGGGTTAGGCACCTACGAGCAGTACTTC
>TRBJ2-5|.|TRBD2|TRBV5-1
CASSLGVAGMQETQYF
TGCGCCAGCAGCTTGGGGGTAGCGGGGATGCAAGAGACCCAGTACTTC
>TRBJ2-1|once|TRBD2|TRBV5-4
CASSSRAGGSYNEQFF
TGTGCCAGCAGCTCCAGAGCGGGGGGCTCCTACAATGAGCAGTTCTTC
>TRBJ2-1|once|TRBD2|TRBV7-9
CASSLLSGGGGEQFF
TGTGCCAGCAGCTTACTTAGCGGGGGCGGAGGGGAGCAGTTCTTC
>TRBJ1-2|.|.|TRBV5-6
CASSLDPLQGYTF
TGTGCCAGCAGCTTGGATCCGTTACAGGGCTACACCTTC
>TRBJ2-1|.|TRBD2|TRBV5-1
CASSPTSGGALEQFF
TGCGCCAGCAGCCCTACTAGCGGGGGGGCCTTGGAGCAGTTCTTC
>TRBJ2-5|.|.|TRBV14
CASSQDAFRLGKETQYF
TGTGCCAGCAGCCAAGACGCCTTCCGGCTAGGCAAAGAGACCCAGTACTTC
>TRBJ2-7|.|TRBD1|TRBV6-6
CASTTGDGTGTVEQYF
TGTGCCAGCACCACAGGTGATGGGACAGGGACCGTGGAGCAGTACTTC
>TRBJ2-7|.|TRBD1|TRBV29-1
CSAMTGYEQYF
TGCAGCGCCATGACAGGGTACGAGCAGTACTTC
>TRBJ2-7|.|TRBD2|TRBV29-1
CSVEGAGRVYEQYF
TGCAGCGTTGAAGGGGCGGGGAGGGTCTACGAGCAGTACTTC
>TRBJ1-2|.|.|TRBV5-1
CASSLTAAQENYGYTF
TGCGCCAGCAGCTTGACCGCAGCACAGGAGAACTATGGCTACACCTTC
>TRBJ2-1|.|TRBD2|TRBV7-2
CASSLRVAGFYNEQFF
TGTGCCAGCAGCTTACGGGTAGCGGGGTTTTACAATGAGCAGTTCTTC
>TRBJ1-5|.|.|TRBV3-1/TRBV3-2
CASSLFGNQPQHF
TGTGCCAGCAGCCTTTTCGGGAATCAGCCCCAGCATTTT
>TRBJ2-7|.|TRBD1|TRBV27
CASSWTGGSYEQYF
TGTGCCAGCAGTTGGACAGGGGGTTCCTACGAGCAGTACTTC
>TRBJ2-6|.|.|TRBV6-5
CASHFPGANVLTF
TGTGCCAGTCACTTCCCTGGGGCCAACGTCCTGACTTTC
>TRBJ1-6|once|.|TRBV13
CASSSKGDSPLHF
TGTGCCAGCAGCTCAAAAGGGGATTCACCCCTCCACTTT
>TRBJ1-2|.|TRBD1|TRBV2
CASRGTVLGYTF
TGTGCCAGCAGGGGGACAGTCCTTGGCTACACCTTC
>TRBJ2-1|.|.|TRBV20-1
CSASVPGGEQFF
TGCAGTGCTAGTGTTCCGGGTGGCGAGCAGTTCTTC
>TRBJ1-5|many|.|TRBV27
CASSFRYGYSNQPQHF
TGTGCCAGCAGTTTCCGTTACGGGTATAGCAATCAGCCCCAGCATTTT
>TRBJ2-7|.|TRBD1|TRBV3-1/TRBV3-2
CASSLGQGYEQYF
TGTGCCAGCAGTCTCGGACAGGGCTACGAGCAGTACTTC
>TRBJ1-5|.|TRBD1|TRBV19
CASSNQGARGNQPQHF
TGTGCCAGTAGTAATCAGGGGGCCAGGGGCAATCAGCCCCAGCATTTT
>TRBJ1-6|few|TRBD1|TRBV7-2
CASSTEQGGNSPLHF
TGTGCCAGCAGCACTGAACAGGGGGGGAATTCACCCCTCCACTTT
>TRBJ2-5|.|.|TRBV7-2
CASSPAVAAGETQYF
TGTGCCAGCAGCCCGGCCGTAGCTGCGGGAGAGACCCAGTACTTC
>TRBJ1-2|.|TRBD1|TRBV30
CAWRPQTGAGYGYTF
TGTGCCTGGCGCCCCCAGACAGGGGCAGGCTATGGCTACACCTTC
>TRBJ2-7|few|.|TRBV27
CASSSYSSYEQYF
TGTGCCAGCAGTTCATACAGCTCCTACGAGCAGTACTTC
>TRBJ1-1|.|.|TRBV2
CASSGALNTEAFF
TGTGCCAGCAGTGGGGCCCTGAACACTGAAGCTTTCTTT
>TRBJ1-1|.|TRBD1|TRBV2
CASSERTGKTEAFF
TGTGCCAGCAGTGAGAGGACAGGGAAGACTGAAGCTTTCTTT
>TRBJ1-1|.|TRBD1|TRBV4-1
CASSQVGQGETEAFF
TGCGCCAGCAGCCAAGTGGGACAGGGGGAGACTGAAGCTTTCTTT
>TRBJ2-1|.|.|TRBV5-1
CASSELAFNEQFF
TGCGCCAGCAGCGAGCTAGCTTTCAATGAGCAGTTCTTC
>TRBJ1-2|.|TRBD1|TRBV25-1
CASSAGQVSGYTF
TGTGCCAGCAGTGCGGGACAGGTCTCCGGCTACACCTTC
>TRBJ2-5|.|.|TRBV18
CASSRGGGAETQYF
TGTGCCAGCTCCCGGGGCGGGGGCGCGGAGACCCAGTACTTC
>TRBJ2-1|.|.|TRBV24-1
CATSDFPDNEQFF
TGTGCCACCAGTGATTTTCCGGACAATGAGCAGTTCTTC
>TRBJ2-5|.|.|TRBV10-3
CAISAQAGIQETQYF
TGTGCCATCAGTGCCCAAGCAGGGATACAAGAGACCCAGTACTTC
>TRBJ1-3|.|.|TRBV5-5
CASSSPGSGNTIYF
TGTGCCAGCAGCTCCCCGGGCTCTGGAAACACCATATATTTT
>TRBJ2-1|.|.|TRBV30
CAWSVRVADPYNEQFF
TGTGCCTGGAGCGTACGGGTAGCGGATCCCTACAATGAGCAGTTCTTC
>TRBJ1-2|.|.|TRBV29-1
CSVEKEPYGYTF
TGCAGCGTTGAAAAGGAGCCCTATGGCTACACCTTC
>TRBJ1-2|.|.|TRBV6-5
CASRIGTFGYTF
TGTGCCAGCAGAATCGGGACATTTGGCTACACCTTC